This T cell receptor (beta chain) is from a study of glioma-infiltrating T cells. Worth noting for this clonotype: The antigen is unknown. The junction departs from germline at one end; a sequencing error may be responsible.

This CDR3 spans 13 amino acids. Per the germline V gene, CDR1 is SQVTM and CDR2 is ANQGSEA. Findings and caveats of the study: Above-expected tissue-blood divergence occurred in all gliomas, most in low-grade ones.

Amplification of TCR alpha and beta CDR3 regions from RNA used iRepertoire nested multiplex PCR. For one-step reverse transcription and amplification, 100-400 ng of tissue mRNA or PBMC total RNA was used. Each CDR3 protein is one row after TCRdb ran MiXCR on the multiplex PCR reads. The sample shows about 93,000 distinct CDR3 sequences, 40% of them seen only once. The chain employs TRBV29-1 and TRBJ1-1; D uncertain. The source of this sequence is a human donor with low-grade glioma or glioblastoma, undergoing nonglioma brain surgery, or in good health (not recorded which). The sample was glioma tissue, nonneoplastic brain tissue, or PBMCs (not recorded which). This chain's CDR3 is CGVERPLNTEALF. CDR3 nucleotides: TGCGGCGTTGAACGGCCATTGAACACTGAAGCTTTATTT.